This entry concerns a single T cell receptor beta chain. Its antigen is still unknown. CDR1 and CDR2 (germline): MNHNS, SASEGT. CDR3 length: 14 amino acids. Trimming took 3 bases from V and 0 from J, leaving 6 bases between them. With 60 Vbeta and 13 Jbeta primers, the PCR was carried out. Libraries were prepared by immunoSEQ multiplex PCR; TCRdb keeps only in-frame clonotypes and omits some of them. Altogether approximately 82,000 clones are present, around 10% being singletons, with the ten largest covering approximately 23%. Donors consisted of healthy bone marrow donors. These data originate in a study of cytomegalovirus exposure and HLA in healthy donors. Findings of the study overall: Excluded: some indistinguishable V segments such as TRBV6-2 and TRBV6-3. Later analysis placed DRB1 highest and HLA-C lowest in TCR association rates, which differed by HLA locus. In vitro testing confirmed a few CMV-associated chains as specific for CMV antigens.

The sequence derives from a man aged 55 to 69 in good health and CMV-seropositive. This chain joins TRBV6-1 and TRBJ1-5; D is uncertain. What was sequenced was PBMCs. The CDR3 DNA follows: TGTGCCAGCAGTGATAGATATAGCAATCAGCCCCAGCATTTT. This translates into CASSDRYSNQPQHF.